This record concerns one TCR beta chain sequence. The data stem from a study of blood T cell repertoires in COVID-19. As for the study in general: Italy, Spain and the United States were the sources of the convalescent and acute COVID-19 samples. Sources were T cells, B-cell-depleted T cells, or PBMCs; the material itself was cDNA or gDNA.

Libraries were prepared by immunoSEQ multiplex PCR; TCRdb keeps only in-frame clonotypes and omits some of them. This table holds fewer than 350,000 clones, around 85% found once. V shed 9 bases and J 10 bases; nucleotides not matched to a gene: 10. CDR1 LNHDA and CDR2 SQIVND come from the germline V gene (reference sequence). The CDR3 contains 13 residues. Participants came from roughly 23 US areas, aged roughly 18 to 89 years. Recovery meant two consecutive negative NP/OP PCR tests, professional clearance, or resolved symptoms. This clonotype was obtained from a woman aged 40-49 years who had recovered from COVID-19. The sample consisted of PBMCs or T cells enriched from blood (not recorded which). The chain uses TRBV19 and TRBJ2-1, with 9 bases fitting TRBD2. CDR3 nucleotide sequence: TGTGCCAGCAACGGCCCAACTAGCGGGGAGCAGTTCTTC. Its translation is CASNGPTSGEQFF.